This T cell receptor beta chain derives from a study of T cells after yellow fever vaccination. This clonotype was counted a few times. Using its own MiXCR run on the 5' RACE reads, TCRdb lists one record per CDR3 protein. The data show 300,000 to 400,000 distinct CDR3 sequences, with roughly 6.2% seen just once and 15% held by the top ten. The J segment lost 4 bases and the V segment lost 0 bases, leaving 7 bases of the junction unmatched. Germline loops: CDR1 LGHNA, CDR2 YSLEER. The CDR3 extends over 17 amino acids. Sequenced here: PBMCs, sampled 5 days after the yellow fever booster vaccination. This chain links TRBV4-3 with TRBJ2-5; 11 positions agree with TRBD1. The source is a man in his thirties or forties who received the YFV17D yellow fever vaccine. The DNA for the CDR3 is TGCGCCAGCAGCCAAGAAATAGGACAGGGGGCCGGAGAGACCCAGTACTTC. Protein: CASSQEIGQGAGETQYF.